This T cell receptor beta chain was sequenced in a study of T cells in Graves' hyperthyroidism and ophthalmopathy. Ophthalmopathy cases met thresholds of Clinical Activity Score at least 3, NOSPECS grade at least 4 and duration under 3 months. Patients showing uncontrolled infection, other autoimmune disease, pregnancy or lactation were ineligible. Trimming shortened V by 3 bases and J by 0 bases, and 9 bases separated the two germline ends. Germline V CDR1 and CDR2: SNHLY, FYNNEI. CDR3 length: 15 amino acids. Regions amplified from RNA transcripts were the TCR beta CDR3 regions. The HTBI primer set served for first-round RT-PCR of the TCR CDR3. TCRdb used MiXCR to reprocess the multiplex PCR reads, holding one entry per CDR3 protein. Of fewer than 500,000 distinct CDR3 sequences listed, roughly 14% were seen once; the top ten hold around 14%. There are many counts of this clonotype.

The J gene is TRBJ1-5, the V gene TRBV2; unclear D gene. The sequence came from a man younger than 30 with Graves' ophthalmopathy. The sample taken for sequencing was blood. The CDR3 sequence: CASSDSGNSNQPQHF. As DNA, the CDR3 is TGTGCCAGCAGTGACTCGGGGAATAGCAATCAGCCCCAGCATTTT.